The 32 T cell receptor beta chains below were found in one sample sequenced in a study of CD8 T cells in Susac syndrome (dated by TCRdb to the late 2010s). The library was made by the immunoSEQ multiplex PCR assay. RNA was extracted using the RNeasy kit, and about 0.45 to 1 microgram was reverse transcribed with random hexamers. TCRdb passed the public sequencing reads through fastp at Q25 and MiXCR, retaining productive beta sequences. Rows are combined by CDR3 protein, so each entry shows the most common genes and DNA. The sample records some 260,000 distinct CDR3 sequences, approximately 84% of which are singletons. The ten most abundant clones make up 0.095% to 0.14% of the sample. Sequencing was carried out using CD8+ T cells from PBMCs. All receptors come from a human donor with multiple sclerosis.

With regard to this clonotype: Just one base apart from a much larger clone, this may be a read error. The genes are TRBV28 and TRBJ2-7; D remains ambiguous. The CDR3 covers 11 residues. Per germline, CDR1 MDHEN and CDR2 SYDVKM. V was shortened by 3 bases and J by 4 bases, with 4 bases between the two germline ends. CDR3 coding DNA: TGTGCCAGCAGTTTTAAGTACGAGCAGTACTTC. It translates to CASSFKYEQYF.

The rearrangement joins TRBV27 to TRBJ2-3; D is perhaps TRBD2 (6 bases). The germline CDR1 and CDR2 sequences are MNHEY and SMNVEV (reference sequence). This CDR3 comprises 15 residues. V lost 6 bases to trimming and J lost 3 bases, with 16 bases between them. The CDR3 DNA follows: TGTGCCAGCAGCCCCACTGACGGGAGTACAGATACGCAGTATTTT. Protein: CASSPTDGSTDTQYF.

CDR3 coding DNA: TGTGCCAGCAGCCTGTACCCGGGACTAGCGGGAGATACGCAGTATTTT. Protein sequence: CASSLYPGLAGDTQYF. The chain combines TRBV3-1 with TRBJ2-3; 12 bases line up with TRBD2. Germline lookup yields CDR1 LGHDT and CDR2 YNNKEL (reference sequence). Trimming took 4 bases from V and 5 from J; bases not matched to a gene: 7. The CDR3 contains 16 residues.

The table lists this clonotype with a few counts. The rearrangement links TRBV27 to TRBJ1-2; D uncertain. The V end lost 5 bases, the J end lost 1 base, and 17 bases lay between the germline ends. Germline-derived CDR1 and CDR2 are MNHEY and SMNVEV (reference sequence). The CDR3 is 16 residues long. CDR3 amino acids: CASSPQHSEINYGYTF. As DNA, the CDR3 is TGTGCCAGCAGTCCCCAACATTCGGAGATTAACTATGGCTACACCTTC.

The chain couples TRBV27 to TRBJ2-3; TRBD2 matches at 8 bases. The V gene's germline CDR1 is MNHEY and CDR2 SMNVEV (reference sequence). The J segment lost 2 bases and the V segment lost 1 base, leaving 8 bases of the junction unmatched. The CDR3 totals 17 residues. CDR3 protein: CASSLFFGGRTTDTQYF. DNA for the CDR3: TGTGCCAGCAGTTTATTTTTTGGCGGGAGGACCACAGATACGCAGTATTTT.

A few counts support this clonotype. The CDR3 here is CASSAGLSYEQYF. CDR3 nucleotide sequence: TGTGCCAGCAGCGCTGGACTATCCTACGAGCAGTACTTC. The chain links TRBV9 to TRBJ2-7; possibly TRBD2 for D (6 bases). Germline CDR1 is SGDLS and CDR2 is YYNGEE. CDR3 size: 13 residues. V was trimmed by 3 bases and J by 1 base, leaving 8 bases between them.

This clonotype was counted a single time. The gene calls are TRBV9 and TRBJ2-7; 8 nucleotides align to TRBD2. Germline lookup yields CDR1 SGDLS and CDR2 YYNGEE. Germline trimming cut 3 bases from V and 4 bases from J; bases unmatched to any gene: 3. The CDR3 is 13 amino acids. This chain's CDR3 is CASSAGRGYEQYF. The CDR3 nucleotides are TGTGCCAGCAGCGCCGGGAGGGGGTACGAGCAGTACTTC.

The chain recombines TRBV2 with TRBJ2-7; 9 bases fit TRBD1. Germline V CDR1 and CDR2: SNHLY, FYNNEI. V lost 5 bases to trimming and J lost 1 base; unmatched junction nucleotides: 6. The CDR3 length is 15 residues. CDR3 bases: TGTGCCAGCAGTATCGGACAGGGGAAATCCTACGAGCAGTACTTC. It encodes CASSIGQGKSYEQYF. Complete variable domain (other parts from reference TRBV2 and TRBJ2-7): EPEVTQTPSHQVTQMGQEVILRCVPISNHLYFYWYRQILGQKVEFLVSFYNNEISEKSEIFDDQFSVERPDGSNFTLKIRSTKLEDSAMYFCASSIGQGKSYEQYFGPGTRLTVT.

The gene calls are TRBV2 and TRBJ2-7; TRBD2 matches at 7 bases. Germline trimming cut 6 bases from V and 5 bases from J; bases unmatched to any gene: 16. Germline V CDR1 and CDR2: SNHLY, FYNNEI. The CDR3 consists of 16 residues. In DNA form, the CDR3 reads TGTGCCAGCAGCACCTCGGGGGGAGGACCTACTGACGAGCAGTACTTC. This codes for CASSTSGGGPTDEQYF.

The CDR3 loop is CASSSRHGQYF. The CDR3 bases are TGTGCCAGCAGCAGCAGACACGGGCAGTACTTC. V is TRBV7-9 and J is TRBJ2-7; D gene uncertain. V dropped 5 bases and J dropped 9 bases, with 11 bases sitting between them. Germline CDR1 reads SEHNR; CDR2 reads FQNEAQ (reference sequence). CDR3 length equals 11 residues.

The CDR3 loop reads CASSFNLASSGSNEQFF. In nucleotides, the CDR3 is TGTGCCAGCAGCTTTAATTTGGCGTCTAGCGGGAGCAATGAGCAGTTCTTC. The rearrangement joins TRBV11-1 to TRBJ2-1, with 10 bases aligning to TRBD2. The CDR3 is made up of 17 amino acids. The germline V gene has CDR1 SGHAT and CDR2 FQDESV (reference sequence). The V and J ends lost 3 bases and 6 bases, in that order; junction bases with no gene match: 11.

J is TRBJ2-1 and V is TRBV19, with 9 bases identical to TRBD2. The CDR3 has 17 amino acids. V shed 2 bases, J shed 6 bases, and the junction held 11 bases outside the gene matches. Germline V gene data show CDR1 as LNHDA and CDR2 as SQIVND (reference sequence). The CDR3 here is CASSIRAGGQLGNEQFF. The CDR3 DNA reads TGTGCCAGTAGTATAAGGGCGGGAGGGCAACTTGGCAATGAGCAGTTCTTC.

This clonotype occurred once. CDR3 region: CASNKREFPGELFF. CDR3 in DNA: TGTGCCAGCAATAAGCGGGAGTTTCCCGGGGAGCTGTTTTTT. J is TRBJ2-2 and V is TRBV27, with TRBD2 matching 8 bases. The germline V gene has CDR1 MNHEY and CDR2 SMNVEV (reference sequence). V dropped 7 bases and J dropped 6; count of bases not matched to a gene: 7. The CDR3 loop spans 14 amino acids.

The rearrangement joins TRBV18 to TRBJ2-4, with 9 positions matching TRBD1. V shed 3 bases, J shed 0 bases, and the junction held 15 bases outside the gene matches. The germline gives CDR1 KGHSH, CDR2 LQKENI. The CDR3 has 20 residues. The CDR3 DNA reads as TGTGCCAGCTCACCGCGGGGGACAGGGTCTCTGTCCATAGCCAAAAACATTCAGTACTTC. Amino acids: CASSPRGTGSLSIAKNIQYF.

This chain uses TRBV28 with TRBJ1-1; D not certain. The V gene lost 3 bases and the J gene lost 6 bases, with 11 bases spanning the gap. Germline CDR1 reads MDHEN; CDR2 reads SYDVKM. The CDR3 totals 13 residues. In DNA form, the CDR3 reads TGTGCCAGCAGTTTGGGCGGCCCGTCTGAAGCTTTCTTT. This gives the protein CASSLGGPSEAFF.

Here the CDR3 DNA reads TGTGCCAGCAGCATCGAGGCTAGCACAGATACGCAGTATTTT. Translation gives CASSIEASTDTQYF. The chain joins TRBV7-9 to TRBJ2-3; D ambiguous. The V end was cut by 5 bases, the J end by 0 bases, with 9 bases between. The CDR3 is made up of 14 amino acids. CDR1 SEHNR and CDR2 FQNEAQ come from the germline V gene (reference sequence).

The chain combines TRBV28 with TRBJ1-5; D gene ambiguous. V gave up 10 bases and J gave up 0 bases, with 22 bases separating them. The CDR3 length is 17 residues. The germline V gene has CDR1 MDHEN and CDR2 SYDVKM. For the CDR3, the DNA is TGTGCCACCAACACGGACCCTAAAACTTATAGCAATCAGCCCCAGCATTTT. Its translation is CATNTDPKTYSNQPQHF.

CDR3 nucleotide sequence: TGTGCCAGCAGCTTGGGGGCCAGGGGGAACATTCAGTACTTC. Translation gives CASSLGARGNIQYF. V is TRBV5-6 and J is TRBJ2-4; 7 nucleotides line up with TRBD1. J lost 7 bases, V lost 0 bases, and 4 bases had no gene match. The CDR3 is 14 residues long. Looked up from germline, CDR1 is SGHDT and CDR2 is YYEEEE.

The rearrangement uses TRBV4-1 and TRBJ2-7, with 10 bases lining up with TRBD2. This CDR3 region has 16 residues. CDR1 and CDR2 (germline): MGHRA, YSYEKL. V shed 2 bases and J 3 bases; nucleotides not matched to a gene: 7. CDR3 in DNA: TGCGCCAGCAGCCAAAGGTCTAGCGGGGGAAACTACGAGCAGTACTTC. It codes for CASSQRSSGGNYEQYF.

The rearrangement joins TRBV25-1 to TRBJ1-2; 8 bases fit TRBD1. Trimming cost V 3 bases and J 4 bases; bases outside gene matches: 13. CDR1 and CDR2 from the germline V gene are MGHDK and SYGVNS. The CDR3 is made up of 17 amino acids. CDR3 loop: CASSDPRQGRSGYGYTF. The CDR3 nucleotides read TGTGCCAGCAGTGACCCCCGACAGGGGCGCAGTGGCTATGGCTACACCTTC.

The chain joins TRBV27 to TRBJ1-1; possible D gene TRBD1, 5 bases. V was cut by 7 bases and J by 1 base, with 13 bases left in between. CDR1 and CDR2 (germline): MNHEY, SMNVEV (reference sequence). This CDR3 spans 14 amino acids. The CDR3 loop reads CASTPGGGNTEAFF. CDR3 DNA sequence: TGTGCCAGCACTCCCGGGGGGGGGAACACTGAAGCTTTCTTT.

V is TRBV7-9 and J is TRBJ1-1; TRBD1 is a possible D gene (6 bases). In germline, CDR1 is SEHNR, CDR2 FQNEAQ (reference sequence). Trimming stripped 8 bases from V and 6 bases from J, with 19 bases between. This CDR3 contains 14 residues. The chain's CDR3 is CASSPGGAAAEAFF. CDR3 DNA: TGTGCCAGCTCTCCCGGGGGGGCAGCCGCTGAAGCTTTCTTT.

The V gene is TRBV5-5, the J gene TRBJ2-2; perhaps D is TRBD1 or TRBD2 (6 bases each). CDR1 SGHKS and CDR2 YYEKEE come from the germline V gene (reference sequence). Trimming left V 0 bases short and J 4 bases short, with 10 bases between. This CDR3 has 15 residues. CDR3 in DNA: TGTGCCAGCAGCTTGGGACCGGGGGCCACCGGGGAGCTGTTTTTT. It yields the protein CASSLGPGATGELFF.

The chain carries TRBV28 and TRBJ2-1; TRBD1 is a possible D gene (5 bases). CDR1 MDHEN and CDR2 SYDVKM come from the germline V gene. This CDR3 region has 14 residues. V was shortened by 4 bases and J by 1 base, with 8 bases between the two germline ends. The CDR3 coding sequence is TGTGCCAGCAGTTGGCAGGGTTCCTACAATGAGCAGTTCTTC. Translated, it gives CASSWQGSYNEQFF.

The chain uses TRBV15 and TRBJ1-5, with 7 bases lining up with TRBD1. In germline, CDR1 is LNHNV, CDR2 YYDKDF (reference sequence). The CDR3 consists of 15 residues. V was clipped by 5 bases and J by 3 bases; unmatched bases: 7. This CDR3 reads CATSRDRSHNQPQHF. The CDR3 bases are TGTGCCACCAGCCGGGACAGAAGCCACAATCAGCCCCAGCATTTT.

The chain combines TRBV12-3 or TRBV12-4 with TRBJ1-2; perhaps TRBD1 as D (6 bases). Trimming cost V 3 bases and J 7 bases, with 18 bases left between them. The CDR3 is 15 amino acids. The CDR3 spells CASSLIQGFGGGYTF. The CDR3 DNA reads TGTGCCAGCAGTTTGATCCAGGGGTTCGGCGGTGGCTACACCTTC.

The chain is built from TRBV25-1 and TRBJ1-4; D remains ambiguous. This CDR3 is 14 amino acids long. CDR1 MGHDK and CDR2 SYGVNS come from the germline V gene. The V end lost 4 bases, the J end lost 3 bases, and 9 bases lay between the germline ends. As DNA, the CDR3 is TGTGCCAGCAGTGTCAAAGGGCCTAATGAAAAACTGTTTTTT. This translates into CASSVKGPNEKLFF.

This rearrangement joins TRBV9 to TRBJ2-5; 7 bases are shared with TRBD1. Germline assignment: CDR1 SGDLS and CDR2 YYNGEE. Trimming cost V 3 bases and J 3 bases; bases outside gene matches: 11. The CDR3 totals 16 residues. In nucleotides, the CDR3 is TGTGCCAGCAGCGAGAACCCGGGACAGATTAAAGAGACCCAGTACTTC. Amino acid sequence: CASSENPGQIKETQYF.

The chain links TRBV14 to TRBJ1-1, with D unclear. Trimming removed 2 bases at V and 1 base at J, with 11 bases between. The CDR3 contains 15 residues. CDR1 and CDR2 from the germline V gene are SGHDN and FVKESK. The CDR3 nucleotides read TGTGCCAGCAGCCAATATTACGGGGAGAACACTGAAGCTTTCTTT. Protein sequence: CASSQYYGENTEAFF.

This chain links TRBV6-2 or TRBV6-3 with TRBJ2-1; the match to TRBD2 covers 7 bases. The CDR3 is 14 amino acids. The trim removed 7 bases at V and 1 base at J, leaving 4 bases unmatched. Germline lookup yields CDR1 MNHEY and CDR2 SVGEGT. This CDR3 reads CASNVGGSYNEQFF. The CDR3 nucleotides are TGTGCCAGCAATGTCGGGGGGTCCTACAATGAGCAGTTCTTC.

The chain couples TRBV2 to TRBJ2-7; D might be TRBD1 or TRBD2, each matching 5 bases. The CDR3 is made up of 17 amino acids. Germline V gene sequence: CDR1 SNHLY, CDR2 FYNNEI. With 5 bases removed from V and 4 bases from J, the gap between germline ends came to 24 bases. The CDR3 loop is CASSPPASQGPWYEQYF. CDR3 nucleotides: TGTGCCAGCAGTCCGCCCGCCTCCCAGGGACCGTGGTACGAGCAGTACTTC.

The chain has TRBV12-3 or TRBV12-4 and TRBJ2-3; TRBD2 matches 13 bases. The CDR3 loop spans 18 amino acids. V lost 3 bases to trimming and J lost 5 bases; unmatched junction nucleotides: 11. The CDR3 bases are TGTGCCAGCAGTTTTATTGCGAGACTAGCGGGAGGTAGAGATACGCAGTATTTT. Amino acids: CASSFIARLAGGRDTQYF.